The clone carrying this T cell receptor (beta chain) was counted only a few times. Antigen specificity is unknown. For the second PCR, which ran for about 7 to 11 cycles, a sample-barcoded 5' primer and a J-beta primer mix were used. TCRdb re-called the 5' RACE reads with MiXCR, one entry per CDR3 protein. The repertoire holds around 800,000 distinct CDR3 sequences, with more than 25% as singletons. This entry belongs to a study of blood T cells in healthy people across ages. Study-wide results and caveats: TCR beta diversity, measured per million T cells, fell in a roughly linear way with age.

These sequences were also reported in another study, on T cells of mothers and their children. As reported in that work: Once extracted, all RNA went into cDNA synthesis at around 1.6 ug per 15 ul.

The TCR sequence derives from a boy younger than 18 in good health. Specimen: blood.

The CDR3: CASSLGSNIQYF. Here the CDR3 DNA reads TGTGCCAGCAGCTTGGGAAGCAACATTCAGTACTTC. The chain uses TRBV7-9 and TRBJ2-4; D unclear. V lost 3 bases to trimming and J lost 7 bases, with 7 bases between them. This CDR3 region has 12 residues. Germline-derived CDR1 and CDR2 are SEHNR and FQNEAQ (reference sequence).